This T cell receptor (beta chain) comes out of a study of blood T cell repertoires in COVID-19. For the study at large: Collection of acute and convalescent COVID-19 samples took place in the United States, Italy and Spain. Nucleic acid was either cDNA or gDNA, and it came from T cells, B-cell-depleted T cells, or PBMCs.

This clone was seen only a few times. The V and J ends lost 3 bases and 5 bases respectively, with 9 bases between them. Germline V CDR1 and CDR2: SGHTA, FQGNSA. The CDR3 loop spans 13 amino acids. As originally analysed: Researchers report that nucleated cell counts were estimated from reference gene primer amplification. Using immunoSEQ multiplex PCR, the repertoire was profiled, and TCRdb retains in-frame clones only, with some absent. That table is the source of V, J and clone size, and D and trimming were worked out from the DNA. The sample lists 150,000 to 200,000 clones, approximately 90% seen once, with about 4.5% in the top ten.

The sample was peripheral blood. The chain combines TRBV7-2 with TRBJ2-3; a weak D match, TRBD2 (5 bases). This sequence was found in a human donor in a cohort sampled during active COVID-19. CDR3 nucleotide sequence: TGTGCCAGCAGCTTCGGGGTACTAGATACGCAGTATTTT. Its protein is CASSFGVLDTQYF.